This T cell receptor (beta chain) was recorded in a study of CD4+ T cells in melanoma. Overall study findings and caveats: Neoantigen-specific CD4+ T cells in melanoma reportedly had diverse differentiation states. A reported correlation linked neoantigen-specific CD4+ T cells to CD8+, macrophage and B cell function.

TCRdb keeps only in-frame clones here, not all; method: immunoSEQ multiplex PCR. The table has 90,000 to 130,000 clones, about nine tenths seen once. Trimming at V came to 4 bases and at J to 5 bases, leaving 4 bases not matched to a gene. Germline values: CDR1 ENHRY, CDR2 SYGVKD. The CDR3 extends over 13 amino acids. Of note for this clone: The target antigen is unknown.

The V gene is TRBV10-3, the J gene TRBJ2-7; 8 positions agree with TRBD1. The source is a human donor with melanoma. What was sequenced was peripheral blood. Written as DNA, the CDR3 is TGTGCCATCAGTGTTTCGGACAGGGACGAGCAGTACTTC. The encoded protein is CAISVSDRDEQYF.